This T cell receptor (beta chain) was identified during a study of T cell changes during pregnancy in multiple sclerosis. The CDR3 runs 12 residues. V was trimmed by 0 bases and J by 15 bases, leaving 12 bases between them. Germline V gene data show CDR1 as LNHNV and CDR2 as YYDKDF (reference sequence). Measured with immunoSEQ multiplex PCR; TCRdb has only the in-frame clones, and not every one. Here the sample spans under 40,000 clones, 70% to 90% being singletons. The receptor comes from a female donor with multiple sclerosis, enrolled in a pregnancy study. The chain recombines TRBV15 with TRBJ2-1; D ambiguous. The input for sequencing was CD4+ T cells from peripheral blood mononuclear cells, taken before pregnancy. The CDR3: CATSRDFEAWFF. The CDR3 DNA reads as TGTGCCACCAGCAGAGATTTTGAAGCCTGGTTCTTC.